These 10 T cell receptor beta chains were sequenced from one sample in a study of blood T cells in healthy people across ages. Alongside a J-beta primer mix, a sample-barcoded 5' primer served in a second PCR lasting about 7 to 12 cycles. TCRdb processed the 5' RACE reads anew with MiXCR; each CDR3 protein has one entry. Among about 1,400,000 distinct CDR3 sequences, around 59% were seen once, and the ten largest hold over 5.5%. Input material: blood. Receptors were obtained from a man aged 18 to 29 in good health.

This clonotype was seen once. The chain couples TRBV20-1 to TRBJ2-5; 8 nucleotides match TRBD1. This CDR3 region has 17 residues. CDR1 and CDR2 (germline): DFQATT, SNEGSKA (reference sequence). V dropped 0 bases and J dropped 4; count of bases not matched to a gene: 13. CDR3 in DNA: TGCAGTGCTAGAGATTATGCCACACAGGGGGAAGGAGAGACCCAGTACTTC. This codes for CSARDYATQGEGETQYF.

This clonotype has just a few counts. This chain joins TRBV6-2 or TRBV6-3 and TRBJ2-1, with D hard to call. The CDR3 has 17 amino acids. Trimming shortened V by 4 bases and J by 6 bases, and 22 bases separated the two germline ends. Germline loops: CDR1 MNHEY, CDR2 SVGEGT. The CDR3 DNA follows: TGTGCCAGCAGTTCTTCCAGGCTGGGGAACCAAGCCAATGAGCAGTTCTTC. Translating it yields CASSSSRLGNQANEQFF.

This chain joins TRBV6-6 and TRBJ2-7; TRBD2 matches at 8 bases. The V segment lost 7 bases and the J segment 6 bases; nucleotides outside the gene matches: 11. The CDR3 covers 14 residues. Germline CDR1 reads MNHNY; CDR2 reads SVGAGI (reference sequence). The CDR3: CASTPSGSIFEQYF. In nucleotides, the CDR3 is TGTGCCAGCACTCCAAGCGGGAGTATCTTCGAGCAGTACTTC.

The genes are TRBV14 and TRBJ1-2; D is undetermined. Germline CDR1 SGHDN, CDR2 FVKESK. This CDR3 has 13 residues. V was shortened by 1 base and J by 4 bases, with 7 bases between the two germline ends. For the CDR3, the DNA is TGTGCCAGCAGCCAAGTTATTACCTATGGCTACACCTTC. Amino acids: CASSQVITYGYTF. Together with reference TRBV14 and TRBJ1-2, the CDR3 gives the full variable domain: EAGVTQFPSHSVIEKGQTVTLRCDPISGHDNLYWYRRVMGKEIKFLLHFVKESKQDESGMPNNRFLAERTGGTYSTLKVQPAELEDSGVYFCASSQVITYGYTFGSGTRLTVV.

This clonotype was seen a few times. The chain employs TRBV15 and TRBJ2-7, with 10 bases lining up with TRBD2. Germline CDR1 is LNHNV and CDR2 is YYDKDF (reference sequence). The junction had 6 bases not matched to a gene; V was cut back by 3 bases and J by 1 base. The CDR3 runs 16 residues. The CDR3 nucleotides read TGTGCCACCAGCAGGGATGCTAGCGGGAGTTCCTACGAGCAGTACTTC. Its protein is CATSRDASGSSYEQYF.

This clonotype was picked up a small number of times. The rearrangement links TRBV12-3 or TRBV12-4 to TRBJ1-5; D gene unclear. The length of the CDR3 is 14 residues. Trimming removed 3 bases from V and 1 base from J, with 7 bases in between. As DNA, the CDR3 is TGTGCCAGCAGTTTTATAGGGAGCAATCAGCCCCAGCATTTT. It translates to CASSFIGSNQPQHF.

This clonotype was observed a handful of times. This sequence joins TRBV7-9 and TRBJ2-1; 9 bases are a match to TRBD2. The length of the CDR3 is 19 residues. Germline V gene data show CDR1 as SEHNR and CDR2 as FQNEAQ (reference sequence). J was trimmed by 0 bases and V by 5 bases; bases with no gene match: 14. CDR3 sequence: CASSPGLAGPESSYNEQFF. The CDR3 DNA reads TGTGCCAGCAGCCCCGGGCTAGCGGGACCTGAAAGCTCCTACAATGAGCAGTTCTTC.

This sequence joins TRBV20-1 and TRBJ2-2, with 8 bases aligning to TRBD1. Germline CDR1 DFQATT, CDR2 SNEGSKA (reference sequence). The junction had 7 bases not matched to a gene; V was cut back by 6 bases and J by 7 bases. There are 13 residues in the CDR3. CDR3 nucleotides: TGCAGTGCCAACAGGGGGGTTGGCGGGGAGCTGTTTTTT. Its translation is CSANRGVGGELFF.

This clonotype was counted a single time. The V and J genes are TRBV7-9 and TRBJ2-5; D may be TRBD1 (6 bases). The V end lost 2 bases, the J end lost 5 bases, and 9 bases lay between the germline ends. The CDR3 has 13 amino acids. Germline CDR1 is SEHNR and CDR2 is FQNEAQ (reference sequence). The CDR3 DNA is TGTGCCAGCAGCTTAAAAGACAGGGAGACCCAGTACTTC. Its translation is CASSLKDRETQYF.

The V and J genes are TRBV29-1 and TRBJ2-2; 10 bases match TRBD2. CDR3 length: 13 residues. Germline CDR1 reads SQVTM; CDR2 reads ANQGSEA. Losses at the gene ends were 4 bases for V and 6 bases for J; bases not matched to a gene: 2. CDR3 DNA: TGCAGCGTTGGAGCGGGAGGGGCCGGGGAGCTGTTTTTT. Translating it yields CSVGAGGAGELFF.